This T cell receptor beta chain was captured by sequencing in a study of identical twins (TCRdb year 2016). About the full investigation: TCR alpha and beta repertoires from monozygotic twins, unrelated adults of various ages and cord blood were deep-sequenced to test whether fetal clonotypes persist. Replicate twin experiments were performed at different times using different library preparation protocols to rule out contamination. What the work shows at the level of the full study, not this receptor alone: Because the same donors could not be followed over many years, conclusions were based on cross-sectional statistical analysis. A weaker excess of twin sharing was found in beta out-of-frame sequences because the signal-to-noise ratio was lowered by fewer shared sequences. Out-of-frame TCR alpha sequences shared between twins showed an excess of low generation-probability sequences compared with coincidental sharing between unrelated individuals. Recombination models systematically underestimated out-of-frame TCR alpha sharing in monozygotic twins but agreed with sharing between unrelated individuals. Invariant T cells such as MAIT and iNKT could partly confound zero-insertion analyses, although diverse VJ usage argued against such confounding for most clonotypes. Abundant cord blood beta clonotypes had fewer insertions, young adult naive repertoires showed a similar but weaker trend, and memory repertoires showed no such trend.

All donors were healthy Caucasians. The germline V gene (reference sequence) gives CDR1 as MNHEY and CDR2 as SMNVEV. Deletion took 8 bases off V and 3 bases off J, with a span of 10 bases between the germline ends. Measured from the cysteine to the phenylalanine, the CDR3 is 12 residues long. Only CDR3 DNA remains: 36 bases, in frame from the first base. This clonotype appeared a few times. Its binding antigen is unknown. Per-base qualities were not stored, and no clone one base away is much larger. Library preparation was by 5' RACE. The instrument was an Illumina HiSeq 2000. Template switching introduced a universal primer binding site; the final cDNA contained a unique molecular identifier, enabling accurate counting of TCR cDNA molecules. Specific primers in the conserved constant-segment region were used to synthesize first-strand cDNA for TCR alpha and beta chains. To control for contamination, every cDNA library carried two barcodes: a SMART-Mk sample barcode plus Illumina barcodes. TruSeq adapter sequences along with Illumina sample barcodes were introduced in two successive PCR steps. Sequencing of the TCR alpha and beta cDNA libraries was done on the Illumina HiSeq platform using custom primers. As for the original processing: MiGEC processed the raw reads to extract unique molecular identifiers, while MiXCR was used to determine the CDR3 positions. Recombination models were inferred per individual with the repgenHMM and IGoR tools using an EM algorithm. The analysis of shared clonotypes was done with the tcR package in R, with sharing normalized by the product of cloneset sizes. Out-of-frame nonproductive sequences were analyzed to study raw recombination free of thymic and clonal selection effects. TCRdb trimmed the raw reads at Q25, called clones with MiXCR and kept productive beta chains. CDR3 protein duplicates are merged, each entry listing the most common genes and DNA. The authors' filters were not applied to this entry. This sample has 1.5 million to 2 million distinct CDR3 sequences in its table, and about 32% of those were observed once. The top ten clonotypes cover around 0.25% of the sample.

The chain employs TRBV27 and TRBJ1-1; the D gene is perhaps TRBD1, from 5 matching bases. This receptor was identified in a newborn girl in good health. What was sequenced was cord blood. The CDR3 corresponds to CASPRGDTEAFF. Here is the DNA: TGTGCCAGCCCCCGGGGGGACACTGAAGCTTTCTTT.